Here is one T cell receptor beta chain with its context. The target antigen is unknown. Using immunoSEQ multiplex PCR, the repertoire was profiled, and TCRdb retains in-frame clones only, with some absent. The sample has 30,000 to 40,000 clones; around 67% are singletons. The data are from a study of vaccination effects on CD4 cells after COVID-19. Background on the study: As their vaccination, participants received two doses of either BNT162b2 or mRNA-1273.

This CDR3 has 11 amino acids. The V gene's germline CDR1 is MGHRA and CDR2 YSYEKL. Trimming took off 1 base at V and 7 bases at J, with 4 bases between the two ends. Findings and caveats of the study: Substantial clonal contraction characterized both infection- and vaccine-induced clones late after vaccination.

CD4+ T cells specific for antigen were expanded with viral peptide pools by the ViraFEST assay before sequencing. A roughly ten-day culture period preceded the isolation of CD4+ T cells. All vaccine recipients tested negative for nucleocapsid antibodies and had never contracted SARS-CoV-2 infection. For each well, about 1.8 million PBMC were cultured with about 10 IU/ml IL-2 and 8 to 10 ug/ml peptides. Half the medium was replaced with IL-2 medium on days 3 and 7. The sequencing used CD4+ T cells from PBMCs cultured with SARS-CoV-2 spike peptides, collected before COVID-19 vaccination. V is TRBV4-1 and J is TRBJ1-1, with D hard to call. The receptor was derived from a human donor who received a COVID-19 vaccine. The CDR3 loop reads CASSQGDEAFF. The CDR3 coding sequence is TGCGCCAGCAGCCAAGGGGATGAAGCTTTCTTT.